Detailed here is one T cell receptor (beta chain). The antigen remains unidentified. This entry is derived from a study of T cell responses to AZD1222 COVID-19 vaccine. Notes on the study in general: At baseline, just five to seven AZD1222 recipients tested seropositive. Clonal diversity may have been underestimated, and the donors were mostly white British, with more females than males. All repertoire sampling was performed exclusively after the peak T cell response. Mapped onto spike, vaccine-associated CD4 TCRs spanned it and were dominant at 160-218 and 743-854.

CDR3 length: 11 residues. Germline V gene sequence: CDR1 MGHRA, CDR2 YSYEKL. V shed 0 bases and J shed 8 bases, with 3 bases lying between them. Some clones are missing from TCRdb's copy, which holds only in-frame ones; the method was immunoSEQ multiplex PCR. Of over 30,000 clones listed, 80% to 90% are singletons. The chain couples TRBV4-1 to TRBJ2-3; no definite D call. The TCR originated in an adult who received the MenACWY meningococcal vaccine as a control. Sample: peripheral blood, taken 28 days after the second dose of the MenACWY control vaccine. CDR3: CASSQEATQYF. CDR3 DNA sequence: TGCGCCAGCAGCCAAGAAGCTACGCAGTATTTT.